This T cell receptor (beta chain) emerged from a study of blood T cell repertoires in COVID-19. Sequenced by immunoSEQ multiplex PCR; TCRdb stores in-frame clones only, minus some. The sample includes some 170,000 clones, about 80% of them seen just once. The CDR3 has 16 residues. Germline CDR1 is LGHNA and CDR2 is YNFKEQ. The V gene lost 0 bases and the J gene lost 6 bases, with 15 bases spanning the gap. The sequencing input was peripheral blood. The chain combines TRBV4-2 with TRBJ2-1; D might be TRBD1 (6 bases). This TCR was sampled from a woman in her sixties or seventies with acute or convalescent COVID-19. Here the CDR3 DNA reads TGTGCCAGCAGCCAAGAAGGCCCCGGCAGGGGCAATGAGCAGTTCTTC. It encodes CASSQEGPGRGNEQFF.